This note documents a single T cell receptor (beta chain) sequence. This entry is derived from a study of blood T cell repertoires in COVID-19. Study-level information: The samples span acute and convalescent COVID-19 from the United States, Italy and Spain. PBMCs, B-cell-depleted T cells, or T cells provided the cDNA or gDNA that made up the material.

As originally analysed: Researchers report that nucleated cell counts were estimated from reference gene primer amplification. Sequenced by immunoSEQ multiplex PCR; TCRdb stores in-frame clones only, minus some. V, J and clone size derive from that table, while D and trimming were established from the DNA sequence. This sample has about 42,000 clones; roughly 84% occur once, and the top ten carry 9.5% to 15%. The sequenced sample consisted of peripheral blood. The clonotype comes from a human donor in a cohort sampled during active COVID-19.

CDR3 bases: TGTGCCAGCAGTTTGGGACAGGGAATTGGGGATGAAAAACTGTTTTTT. Protein product: CASSLGQGIGDEKLFF. This chain uses TRBV6-6 with TRBJ1-4; 9 bases align to TRBD1. V lost 4 bases to trimming and J lost 6 bases; unmatched junction nucleotides: 9. The CDR3 contains 16 residues. From germline, CDR1 is MNHNY and CDR2 SVGAGI (reference sequence).